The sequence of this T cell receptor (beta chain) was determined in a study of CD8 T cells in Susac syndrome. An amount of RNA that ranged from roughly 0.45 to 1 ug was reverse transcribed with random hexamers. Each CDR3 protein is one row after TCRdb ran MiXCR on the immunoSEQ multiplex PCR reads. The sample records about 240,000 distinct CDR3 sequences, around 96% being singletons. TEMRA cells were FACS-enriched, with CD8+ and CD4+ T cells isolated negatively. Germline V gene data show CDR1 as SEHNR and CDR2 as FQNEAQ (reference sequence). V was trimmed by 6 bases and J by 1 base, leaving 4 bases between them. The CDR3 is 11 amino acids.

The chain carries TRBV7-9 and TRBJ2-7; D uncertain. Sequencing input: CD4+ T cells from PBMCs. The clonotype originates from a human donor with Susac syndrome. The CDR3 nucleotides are TGTGCCAGCAGGGGGTCCTACGAGCAGTACTTC. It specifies CASRGSYEQYF.